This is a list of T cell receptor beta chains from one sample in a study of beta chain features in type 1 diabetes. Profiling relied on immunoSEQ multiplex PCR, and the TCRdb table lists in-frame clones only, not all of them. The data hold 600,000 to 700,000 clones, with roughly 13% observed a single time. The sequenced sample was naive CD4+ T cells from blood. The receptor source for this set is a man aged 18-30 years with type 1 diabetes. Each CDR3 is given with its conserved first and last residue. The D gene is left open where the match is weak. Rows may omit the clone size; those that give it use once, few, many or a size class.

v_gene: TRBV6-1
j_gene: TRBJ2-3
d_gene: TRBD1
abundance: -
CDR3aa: CASSTGADTQYF
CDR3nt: TGTGCCAGCAGCACAGGGGCAGATACGCAGTATTTT

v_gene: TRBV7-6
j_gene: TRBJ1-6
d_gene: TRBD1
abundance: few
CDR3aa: CASSLEAGTGNSPLHF
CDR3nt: TGTGCCAGCAGCCTGGAAGCCGGGACAGGGAATTCACCCCTCCACTTT

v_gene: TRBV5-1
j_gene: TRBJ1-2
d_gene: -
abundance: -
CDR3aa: CASSLVLGAGNGYTF
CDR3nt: TGCGCCAGCAGCTTGGTGCTGGGGGCCGGAAATGGCTACACCTTC

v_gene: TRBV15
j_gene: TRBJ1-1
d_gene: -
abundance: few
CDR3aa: CATSNGREAFF
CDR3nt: TGTGCCACCAGCAACGGACGGGAAGCTTTCTTT

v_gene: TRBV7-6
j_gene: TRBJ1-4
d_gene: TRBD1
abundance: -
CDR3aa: CASSLLDRSNEKLFF
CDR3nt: TGTGCCAGCAGCCTTCTGGACAGGTCAAATGAAAAACTGTTTTTT

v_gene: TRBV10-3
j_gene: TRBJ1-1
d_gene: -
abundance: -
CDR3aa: CAISEGIYGTEAFF
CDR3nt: TGTGCCATCAGTGAGGGGATTTATGGCACTGAAGCTTTCTTT

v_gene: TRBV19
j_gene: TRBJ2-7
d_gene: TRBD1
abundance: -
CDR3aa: CASSLGTGGSYEQYF
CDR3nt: TGTGCCAGTAGTCTCGGGACAGGGGGCTCCTACGAGCAGTACTTC

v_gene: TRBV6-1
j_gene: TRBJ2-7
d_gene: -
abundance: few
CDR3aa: CASSEDLLRGYEQYF
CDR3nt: TGTGCCAGCAGTGAAGATTTATTGAGGGGATACGAGCAGTACTTC

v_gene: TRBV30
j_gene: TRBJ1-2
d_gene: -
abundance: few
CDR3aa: CAWRSVTLFYGYTF
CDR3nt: TGTGCCTGGAGATCGGTCACTCTATTCTATGGCTACACCTTC

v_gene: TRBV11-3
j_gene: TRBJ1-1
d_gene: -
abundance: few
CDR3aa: CASSPTGSNTEAFF
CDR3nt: TGTGCCAGCAGTCCTACAGGGAGCAACACTGAAGCTTTCTTT

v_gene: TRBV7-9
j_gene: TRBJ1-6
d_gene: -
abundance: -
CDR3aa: CASSLSNSPLHF
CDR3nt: TGTGCCAGCAGCCTGAGTAATTCACCCCTCCACTTT

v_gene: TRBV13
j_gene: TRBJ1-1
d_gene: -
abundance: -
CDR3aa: CASSPRGTNTEAFF
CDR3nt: TGTGCCAGCAGCCCCAGGGGAACAAACACTGAAGCTTTCTTT

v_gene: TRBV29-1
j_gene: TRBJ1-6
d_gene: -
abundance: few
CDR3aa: CSVASDPNSPLHF
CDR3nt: TGCAGCGTTGCCTCGGACCCAAATTCACCCCTCCACTTT

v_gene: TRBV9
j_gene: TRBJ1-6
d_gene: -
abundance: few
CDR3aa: CASSLSVGPLHF
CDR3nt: TGTGCCAGCAGCCTTTCGGTGGGACCCCTCCACTTT

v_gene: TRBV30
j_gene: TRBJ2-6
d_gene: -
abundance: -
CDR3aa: CAWSVASGANVLTF
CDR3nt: TGTGCCTGGAGTGTAGCATCTGGGGCCAACGTCCTGACTTTC

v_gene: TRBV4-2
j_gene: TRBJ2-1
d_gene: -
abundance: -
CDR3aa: CASSQWEEGGEQFF
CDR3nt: TGTGCCAGCAGCCAATGGGAGGAGGGAGGTGAGCAGTTCTTC

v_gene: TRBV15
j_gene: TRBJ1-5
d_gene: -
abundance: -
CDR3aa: CATSRVQSDQPQHF
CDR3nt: TGTGCCACCAGCAGAGTGCAGAGCGATCAGCCCCAGCATTTT

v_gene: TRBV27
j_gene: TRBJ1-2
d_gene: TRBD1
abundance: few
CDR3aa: CASGLGQGDPVLSGYTF
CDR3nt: TGTGCCAGCGGCTTGGGGCAGGGGGATCCGGTACTTTCTGGCTACACCTTC

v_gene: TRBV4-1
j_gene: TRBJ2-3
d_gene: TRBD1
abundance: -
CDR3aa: CASSLSWQGDTDTQYF
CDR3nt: TGCGCCAGCAGCCTTTCCTGGCAGGGGGACACAGATACGCAGTATTTT

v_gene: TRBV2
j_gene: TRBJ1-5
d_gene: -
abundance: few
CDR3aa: CASRDRAANQPQHF
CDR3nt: TGTGCCAGCAGGGACCGGGCCGCTAATCAGCCCCAGCATTTT

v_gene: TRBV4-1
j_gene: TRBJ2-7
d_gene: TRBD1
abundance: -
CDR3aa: CASSQGQGIRDEQYF
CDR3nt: TGCGCCAGCAGCCAGGGACAGGGGATTAGGGACGAGCAGTACTTC

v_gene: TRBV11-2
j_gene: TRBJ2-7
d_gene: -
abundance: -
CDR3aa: CASSSGNSYEQYF
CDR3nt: TGTGCCAGCAGCTCCGGGAACTCCTACGAGCAGTACTTC

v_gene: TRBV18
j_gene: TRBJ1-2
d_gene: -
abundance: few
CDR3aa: CASSPGTQRVNYGYTF
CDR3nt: TGTGCCAGCTCACCAGGCACTCAGAGGGTTAACTATGGCTACACCTTC

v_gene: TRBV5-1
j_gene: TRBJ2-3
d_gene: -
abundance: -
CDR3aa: CASSLAREDTQYF
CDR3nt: TGCGCCAGCAGCTTGGCCAGGGAAGATACGCAGTATTTT

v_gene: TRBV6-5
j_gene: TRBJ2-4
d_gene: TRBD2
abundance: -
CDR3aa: CASSYSPAGGNIQYF
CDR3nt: TGTGCCAGCAGTTACTCTCCAGCGGGGGGAAACATTCAGTACTTC

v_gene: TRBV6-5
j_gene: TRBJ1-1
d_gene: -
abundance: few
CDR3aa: CASSSRPVMNTEAFF
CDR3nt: TGTGCCAGCAGTTCTCGACCGGTCATGAACACTGAAGCTTTCTTT

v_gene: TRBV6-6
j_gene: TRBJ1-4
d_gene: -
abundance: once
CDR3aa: CASSDSMAGEKLFF
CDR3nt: TGTGCCAGCAGTGACTCGATGGCTGGTGAAAAACTGTTTTTT

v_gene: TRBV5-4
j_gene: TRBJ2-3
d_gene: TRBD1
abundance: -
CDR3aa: CASSFQGGTDTQYF
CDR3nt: TGTGCCAGCAGCTTCCAGGGGGGCACAGATACGCAGTATTTT

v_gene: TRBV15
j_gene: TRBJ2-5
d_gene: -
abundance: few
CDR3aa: CATSRGPAGARETQYF
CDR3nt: TGTGCCACCAGCAGAGGCCCGGCGGGGGCTCGGGAGACCCAGTACTTC